The clone carrying this TCR beta chain has a handful of counts. Its antigen is unidentified. The data are from a study of T cells after yellow fever vaccination. Study background: SMART-Seq v4 Ultra Low Input served to prepare low-cell-number fractions. Findings of the study overall: Some clonotypes, a small share, were shared between CD4 and CD8 compartments. The bulk population could contribute abundant contaminating clonotypes to FACS-sorted repertoires.

The CDR3 is made up of 12 amino acids. Germline V gives CDR1 DFQATT, CDR2 SNEGSKA (reference sequence). V lost 3 bases, J lost 3 bases, and 8 bases lay in between. 5'RACE template switching generated TCR cDNA, adding a universal primer site and UMIs. TCRdb redid the calling of the 5' RACE reads with MiXCR, one entry per CDR3 protein. The table includes some 300,000 distinct CDR3 sequences, roughly 8% detected once. The starting material was PBMCs, obtained more than 35 days after the first yellow fever vaccination. V is TRBV20-1 and J is TRBJ1-1; D uncertain. The receptor's source is a man younger than 30 who received the YFV17D yellow fever vaccine. DNA for the CDR3: TGCAGTGCTAGGGACGGTTACACTGAAGCTTTCTTT. Residues: CSARDGYTEAFF.